This passage covers 26 T cell receptor beta chains from one sample sequenced in a study of blood T cell repertoires in COVID-19 (dated by TCRdb to 2019 to 2021). The library was built by means of the immunoSEQ multiplex PCR assay. TCRdb limited this immuneACCESS table to in-frame rearrangements with V and J called. A share of clones is missing; checked studies link under half to unresolved V genes, and the rest is unexplained. This sample lists 22,000 or so clones; around 89% were detected once. The ten largest clonotypes hold 7.7% of the sample. Sequencing was carried out using peripheral blood. These receptors were taken from a woman in her fifties or sixties with active COVID-19.

The rearrangement links TRBV7-9 to TRBJ2-5, with 8 bases fitting TRBD2. Germline lookup yields CDR1 SEHNR and CDR2 FQNEAQ (reference sequence). This CDR3 contains 18 residues. Losses at the gene ends were 0 bases for V and 1 base for J; bases not matched to a gene: 10. In DNA form, the CDR3 reads TGTGCCAGCAGCTTAGCGGCGGGACTAGGAATTTTCCAAGAGACCCAGTACTTC. Translated: CASSLAAGLGIFQETQYF.

This clone is classed as medium-sized. The chain is built from TRBV18 and TRBJ2-2; D is possibly TRBD1 (6 bases). Trimming took off 2 bases at V and 5 bases at J, with 12 bases between the two ends. Germline loops: CDR1 KGHSH, CDR2 LQKENI. The CDR3 spans 15 residues. The CDR3 loop reads CASSPMHRATGELFF. CDR3 DNA sequence: TGTGCCAGCTCACCAATGCACAGGGCTACCGGGGAGCTGTTTTTT.

The chain carries TRBV6-2 or TRBV6-3 and TRBJ2-1; TRBD1 agrees at 8 bases. The CDR3 extends over 15 amino acids. Germline V gives CDR1 MNHEY, CDR2 SVGEGT. The ends lost 6 bases at V and 4 bases at J; junction bases unmatched: 8. The CDR3 DNA follows: TGTGCCAGCAGCAATCCGGGACAGGTATACAATGAGCAGTTCTTC. This encodes CASSNPGQVYNEQFF.

This chain joins TRBV9 and TRBJ1-6; no firm D call. This CDR3 has 14 residues. Trimming removed 0 bases at V and 5 bases at J, with 6 bases between. Germline-derived CDR1 and CDR2 are SGDLS and YYNGEE. The CDR3 loop reads CASSVVTDNSPLHF. DNA for the CDR3: TGTGCCAGCAGCGTAGTCACTGATAATTCACCCCTCCACTTT.

The table lists this clone with a count of one. The chain is built from TRBV11-2 and TRBJ2-5; 11 nucleotides line up with TRBD2. Trimming removed 1 base from V and 5 bases from J; junction bases left unmatched: 9. CDR1 and CDR2 from the germline V gene are SGHAT and FQNNGV. The length of the CDR3 is 17 residues. The CDR3 sequence: CASSLVFSGGALETQYF. For the CDR3, the DNA is TGTGCCAGCAGCTTAGTTTTTAGCGGGGGGGCTCTGGAGACCCAGTACTTC.

J is TRBJ1-5 and V is TRBV2; D is undetermined. The CDR3 extends over 14 amino acids. Trimming took 10 bases from V and 0 from J, leaving 13 bases between them. CDR1 is SNHLY, CDR2 FYNNEI, per germline. CDR3 in amino acids: CATGQTNSNQPQHF. The CDR3, as DNA: TGTGCCACCGGCCAGACTAATAGCAATCAGCCCCAGCATTTT.

This clone was counted between two and nine times. This chain links TRBV5-1 with TRBJ2-2; 10 bases agree with TRBD1. Germline V CDR1 and CDR2: SGHRS, YFSETQ. This CDR3 has 15 residues. V lost 3 bases and J lost 5; bases outside the gene matches: 4. CDR3 DNA sequence: TGCGCCAGCAGCTCTCGGACAGGGGGTACCGGGGAGCTGTTTTTT. Its translation: CASSSRTGGTGELFF.

The rearrangement joins TRBV7-6 to TRBJ1-2; D is unclear. Germline CDR1 reads SGHVS; CDR2 reads FNYEAQ. Trimming left V 7 bases short and J 6 bases short, with 15 bases between. The CDR3 spans 13 residues. The CDR3 DNA follows: TGTGCCAGCAACACAGAGGTCGGGAATGGCTACACCTTC. It is translated as CASNTEVGNGYTF.

V usage is TRBV3-1 (or the pseudogene TRBV3-2) and J usage is TRBJ2-1, with 11 positions matching TRBD2. V gave up 2 bases and J gave up 6 bases; unmatched junction bases: 6. Germline CDR1 LGHDT, CDR2 YNNKEL (reference sequence). The CDR3 sequence is 16 residues long. The CDR3 is CASSQISGGAFNEQFF. The CDR3 DNA follows: TGTGCCAGCAGCCAAATTAGCGGGGGGGCCTTCAATGAGCAGTTCTTC.

The chain joins TRBV5-1 to TRBJ2-2, with TRBD2 matching 11 bases. The CDR3 length is 18 residues. V lost 0 bases and J lost 4; bases outside the gene matches: 8. Germline CDR1 SGHRS, CDR2 YFSETQ. CDR3 nucleotide sequence: TGCGCCAGCAGCTTGGAACTAGCGGGGGCCCCCGCCACCGGGGAGCTGTTTTTT. Translating gives CASSLELAGAPATGELFF.

The V and J genes are TRBV2 and TRBJ1-1, with D tentatively TRBD1 (5 bases). Trimming shortened V by 6 bases and J by 1 base, and 15 bases separated the two germline ends. The germline CDR1 and CDR2 sequences are SNHLY and FYNNEI. The CDR3 length is 15 residues. The CDR3 loop is CASRQAGGWNTEAFF. In nucleotides, the CDR3 is TGTGCCAGCAGGCAAGCGGGGGGTTGGAACACTGAAGCTTTCTTT.

V is TRBV7-3 and J is TRBJ2-2; weak D call: TRBD1 (5 bases). This CDR3 is 18 amino acids long. Germline-derived CDR1 and CDR2 are SGHTA and FQGTGA. V was pared by 4 bases and J by 4 bases, with 22 bases between. The chain's CDR3 is CASSSRVLGAQGTGELFF. In nucleotides, the CDR3 is TGTGCCAGCAGCTCTAGAGTCCTAGGGGCTCAGGGCACCGGGGAGCTGTTTTTT.

The chain uses TRBV5-1 and TRBJ2-5, with 7 bases matching TRBD1. This CDR3 comprises 15 residues. CDR1 is SGHRS and CDR2 is YFSETQ in the germline V gene. Trimming took 2 bases from V and 1 from J; bases not matched to a gene: 5. For the CDR3, the DNA is TGCGCCAGCAGCTTTCGGGGACAGATCCAAGAGACCCAGTACTTC. Its protein product is CASSFRGQIQETQYF.

This rearrangement joins TRBV19 to TRBJ1-5, with TRBD1 identical over 8 bases. CDR1 and CDR2 from the germline V gene are LNHDA and SQIVND (reference sequence). This CDR3 region has 18 residues. J gave up 1 base and V 5 bases, and 13 bases lay outside the gene matches. The CDR3 nucleotides are TGTGCCAGTAGTGCCTGGGGCCCCAGGGGGCTAAGCAATCAGCCCCAGCATTTT. Its translation: CASSAWGPRGLSNQPQHF.

The CDR3 spells CASSEWVLQAEYGYTF. The CDR3 region has the DNA TGTGCCAGCAGTGAATGGGTCCTGCAGGCCGAGTATGGCTACACCTTC. The V and J genes are TRBV2 and TRBJ1-2; the D is unclear. Trimming took 2 bases from V and 5 from J, leaving 18 bases between them. CDR1 is SNHLY, CDR2 FYNNEI, per germline. The CDR3 is 16 amino acids. Filled out from reference TRBV2 and TRBJ1-2, the complete variable domain reads EPEVTQTPSHQVTQMGQEVILRCVPISNHLYFYWYRQILGQKVEFLVSFYNNEISEKSEIFDDQFSVERPDGSNFTLKIRSTKLEDSAMYFCASSEWVLQAEYGYTFGSGTRLTVV.

The gene calls are TRBV5-1 and TRBJ2-3; maybe TRBD1 (5 bases). The CDR3 covers 15 residues. Germline V gene sequence: CDR1 SGHRS, CDR2 YFSETQ. The germline V and J ends were trimmed by 7 bases and 3 bases, with 18 bases remaining between them. CDR3 sequence: CASGATAGKTDTQYF. The CDR3 coding sequence is TGCGCCAGCGGGGCGACAGCTGGTAAAACAGATACGCAGTATTTT. Combining the CDR3 with reference TRBV5-1 and TRBJ2-3 gives the whole variable domain KAGVTQTPRYLIKTRGQQVTLSCSPISGHRSVSWYQQTPGQGLQFLFEYFSETQRNKGNFPGRFSGRQFSNSRSEMNVSTLELGDSALYLCASGATAGKTDTQYFGPGTRLTVL.

The rearrangement joins TRBV11-3 to TRBJ2-5, with D hard to call. Germline values: CDR1 SGHNT, CDR2 YENEEA. Trimming took off 0 bases at V and 0 bases at J, with 14 bases between the two ends. This CDR3 is 17 amino acids long. Here the CDR3 reads CASSLEITPWYQETQYF. The CDR3 DNA reads TGTGCCAGCAGCTTAGAGATAACACCCTGGTACCAAGAGACCCAGTACTTC.

J is TRBJ2-7 and V is TRBV9; the D is unclear. Trimming took off 7 bases at V and 7 bases at J, with 15 bases between the two ends. This CDR3 comprises 12 residues. Germline CDR1 is SGDLS and CDR2 is YYNGEE. The CDR3 nucleotides read TGTGCCAGCGTTACGATTCCTAATGAGCAGTACTTC. It specifies CASVTIPNEQYF.

The chain carries TRBV11-1 and TRBJ2-2; maybe TRBD2 (6 bases). From germline, CDR1 is SGHAT and CDR2 FQDESV (reference sequence). This CDR3 has 14 residues. The ends were cut back, 5 bases at V and 7 bases at J, with 14 bases in the middle. The CDR3 nucleotides are TGTGCCAGCAGCCCCGGGACTCCCGTCGGGGAGCTGTTTTTT. This sequence encodes CASSPGTPVGELFF.

The rearrangement joins TRBV7-2 to TRBJ1-3, with TRBD1 identical over 9 bases. The CDR3 contains 15 residues. Germline V gives CDR1 SGHTA, CDR2 FQGNSA. V was clipped by 4 bases and J by 4 bases; unmatched bases: 5. The CDR3 protein is CASSSWTGVGNTIYF. DNA for the CDR3: TGTGCCAGCAGCTCATGGACAGGGGTGGGAAACACCATATATTTT.

The count of this clone is one. The V gene is TRBV7-6, the J gene TRBJ2-7; tentative D call: TRBD2 (5 bases). V lost 5 bases, J lost 5 bases, and 19 bases lay in between. CDR1 and CDR2 (germline): SGHVS, FNYEAQ. The CDR3 loop spans 15 amino acids. Here the CDR3 reads CASSAAPEGFHEQYF. Written as DNA, the CDR3 is TGTGCCAGCAGCGCAGCCCCCGAGGGTTTCCACGAGCAGTACTTC.

This chain joins TRBV6-4 and TRBJ1-5; no reliable D call. V was trimmed by 10 bases and J by 0 bases, leaving 25 bases between them. There are 18 residues in the CDR3. Germline CDR1 MRHNA, CDR2 SNTAGT. The CDR3 region is CAIPPQTRKPYSNQPQHF. Written as DNA, the CDR3 is TGTGCCATCCCACCACAGACCCGAAAACCTTATAGCAATCAGCCCCAGCATTTT.

As for this clone: It is unclear where the CDR3 begins or ends on the DNA, so no DNA is shown, and the CDR3 is as TCRdb lists it. The chain joins TRBV5-1 to TRBJ2-7; the D call in the table, TRBD1, was not verified against the DNA. The CDR3 length equals 15 residues, ends included. Germline V gene sequence: CDR1 SGHRS, CDR2 YFSETQ. CDR3 in amino acids: CASSFGPGKYYEQYF.

This clone is a singleton in its sample. The rearrangement joins TRBV5-6 to TRBJ1-6; D is unresolved. Germline assignment: CDR1 SGHDT and CDR2 YYEEEE. CDR3 length: 17 amino acids. The V end was cut by 4 bases, the J end by 0 bases, with 14 bases between. The CDR3 DNA sequence: TGTGCCAGCAGCACGGGAGACCTTAGCTCCTATAATTCACCCCTCCACTTT. Protein sequence: CASSTGDLSSYNSPLHF. Complete variable domain (other parts from reference TRBV5-6 and TRBJ1-6): DAGVTQSPTHLIKTRGQQVTLRCSPKSGHDTVSWYQQALGQGPQFIFQYYEEEERQRGNFPDRFSGHQFPNYSSELNVNALLLGDSALYLCASSTGDLSSYNSPLHFGNGTRLTVT.

The CDR3 protein is CASQGGTNEKLFF. CDR3 coding DNA: TGTGCCAGTCAGGGGGGAACTAATGAAAAACTGTTTTTT. The chain links TRBV6-5 to TRBJ1-4, with 7 bases identical to TRBD1. The ends lost 9 bases at V and 1 base at J; junction bases unmatched: 2. Germline V gene sequence: CDR1 MNHEY, CDR2 SVGAGI. The CDR3 sequence is 13 residues long.

In its sample, this clone was seen once. Here the CDR3 reads CASSGIGTRAEAFF. CDR3 bases: TGTGCCAGCAGCGGAATCGGGACTCGGGCTGAAGCTTTCTTT. This sequence joins TRBV7-9 and TRBJ1-1; possible D gene TRBD1, 5 bases. Trimming took off 5 bases at V and 6 bases at J, with 16 bases between the two ends. CDR1 SEHNR and CDR2 FQNEAQ come from the germline V gene (reference sequence). The CDR3 has 14 amino acids. Drawing the rest from reference TRBV7-9 and TRBJ1-1, the complete variable domain is DTGVSQNPRHKITKRGQNVTFRCDPISEHNRLYWYRQTLGQGPEFLTYFQNEAQLEKSRLLSDRFSAERPKGSFSTLEIQRTEQGDSAMYLCASSGIGTRAEAFFGQGTRLTVV.